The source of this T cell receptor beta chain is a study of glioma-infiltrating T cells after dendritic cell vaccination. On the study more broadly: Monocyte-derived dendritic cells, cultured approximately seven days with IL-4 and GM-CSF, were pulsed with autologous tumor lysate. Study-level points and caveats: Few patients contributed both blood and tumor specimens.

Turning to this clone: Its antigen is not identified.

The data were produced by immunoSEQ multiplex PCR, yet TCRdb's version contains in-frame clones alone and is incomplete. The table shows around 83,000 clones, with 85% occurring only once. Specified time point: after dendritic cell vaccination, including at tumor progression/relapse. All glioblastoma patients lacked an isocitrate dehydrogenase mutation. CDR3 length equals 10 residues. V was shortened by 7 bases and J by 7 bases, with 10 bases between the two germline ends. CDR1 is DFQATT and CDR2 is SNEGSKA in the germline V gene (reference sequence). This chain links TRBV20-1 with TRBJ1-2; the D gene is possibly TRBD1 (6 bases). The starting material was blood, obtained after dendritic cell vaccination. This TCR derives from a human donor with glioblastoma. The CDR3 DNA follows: TGCAGTGAGACAGGTCGTGGCTACACCTTC. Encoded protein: CSETGRGYTF.